The sequence of this T cell receptor (beta chain) was determined in a study of shared clonotypes between healthy human individuals. Study-wide context: Researchers assigned three CD4 naive, three CD4 memory, two CD8 naive and one CD8 memory plate to each donor.

The CDR3 covers 12 residues. Trimming removed 7 bases at V and 5 bases at J, with 13 bases between. CDR1 is SGHDT and CDR2 is YYEEEE in the germline V gene. The assay was immunoSEQ multiplex PCR, and TCRdb's table has in-frame clones only and misses some. In the table there are about 580,000 clones, roughly 98% of which are singletons. CD45RO negativity and positive selection for CCR7 defined naive CD8 cells, a population that excluded terminally differentiated effector memory CD45RA+ cells. The donors were adults (healthy and HIV-negative) with no recent acute infections or vaccinations. The sequencing sample was made of naive CD8+ T cells sorted from blood. The TCR originated in a man under 40 in good health. V usage is TRBV5-6 and J usage is TRBJ2-7, with D maybe TRBD2 (5 bases). The CDR3 DNA is TGTGCCAGCGAGGGTTTAACCCACGAGCAGTACTTC. Translated, it gives CASEGLTHEQYF.